This T cell receptor beta chain was captured by sequencing in a study of PD-1 blockade in classical Hodgkin lymphoma. Regarding the study as a whole: Partial responders and progressors had significantly lower baseline TCR diversity. Baseline TCR diversity was reportedly lower in newly diagnosed patients than healthy donors. Undefined causes, possibly disease activity or prior therapy, underlie the repertoire differences.

V lost 8 bases to trimming and J lost 7 bases, with 14 bases between them. This CDR3 is built from 12 residues. Germline V CDR1 and CDR2: SNHLY, FYNNEI. Data came from immunoSEQ multiplex PCR; TCRdb stores just in-frame clones and leaves some out. The sample gives about 84,000 clones, about nine tenths of which show up once; 20% to 25% is in the top ten. With regard to this clone: Its antigen is as yet unknown.

All patients experienced relapse after autologous stem cell transplantation, and brentuximab vedotin exposure was variable. The TCR was taken from a human donor with classical Hodgkin lymphoma. The chain carries TRBV2 and TRBJ1-2; D remains ambiguous. The sample consisted of peripheral blood mononuclear cells (PBMCs), taken at baseline. The CDR3 loop is CASLFWSAGYTF. The CDR3 DNA reads TGTGCCAGCTTGTTTTGGTCGGCTGGCTACACCTTC.